This TCR beta chain was found in a study of Graves' ophthalmopathy and Graves' hyperthyroidism. Overall study context: Samples of peripheral blood were obtained at initial diagnosis, prior to treatment of any kind.

This clonotype appeared many times. Its target is not known. The CDR3 contains 18 residues. Germline V gene data show CDR1 as SGHTA and CDR2 as FQGNSA. Trimming cost V 5 bases and J 4 bases; bases outside gene matches: 12. Study conclusions and caveats: Ophthalmopathy cases were distinguished from stable hyperthyroidism by a 13-signature model, reaching 85% to 90% sensitivity and around 80% specificity.

RNA served as the template for amplifying TCR beta CDR3 regions. HTBI-primed RT-PCR formed the first round, and a multiplex PCR formed the second. TCRdb used MiXCR to reprocess the multiplex PCR reads, holding one entry per CDR3 protein. The sample lists almost 750,000 distinct CDR3 sequences; 40% were seen once. No donor had other autoimmune disease, uncontrolled infection, pregnancy or lactation. A roughly 9.3 ml volume of fresh peripheral blood provided the PBMCs. Sample: peripheral blood. This receptor was obtained from an adult man with Graves' ophthalmopathy. The chain carries TRBV7-2 and TRBJ2-5; 14 bases fit TRBD2. The CDR3: CASSPTVPGTSGGETQYF. For the CDR3, the DNA is TGTGCCAGCAGCCCAACAGTTCCGGGGACTAGCGGGGGAGAGACCCAGTACTTC.